Below are 18 T cell receptor beta chains sequenced from a single sample in a study of T cell changes during pregnancy in multiple sclerosis. The method was immunoSEQ multiplex PCR; TCRdb's version includes in-frame clones alone and lacks a portion of them. The repertoire has 60,000 to 70,000 clones, 91% of them found once; the top ten carry roughly 2%. Sequencing used peripheral blood, obtained in the third trimester of pregnancy. All receptors come from a female donor in good health, enrolled as a control in a pregnancy study.

This sequence joins TRBV28 and TRBJ1-5; D remains ambiguous. The CDR3 extends over 12 amino acids. V lost 8 bases and J lost 0, with 5 bases in between. CDR1 is MDHEN and CDR2 is SYDVKM in the germline V gene. As DNA, the CDR3 is TGTGCCAGCCTTAATAGCAATCAGCCCCAGCATTTT. Its protein is CASLNSNQPQHF.

The chain is built from TRBV5-6 and TRBJ1-5; unclear D gene. V was shortened by 4 bases and J by 1 base, with 9 bases between the two germline ends. The CDR3 contains 14 residues. The germline V gene has CDR1 SGHDT and CDR2 YYEEEE. The CDR3 here is CASSPQRSNQPQHF. For the CDR3, the DNA is TGTGCCAGCAGCCCCCAGAGGAGCAATCAGCCCCAGCATTTT. Full variable domain (rest looked up from reference TRBV5-6 and TRBJ1-5): DAGVTQSPTHLIKTRGQQVTLRCSPKSGHDTVSWYQQALGQGPQFIFQYYEEEERQRGNFPDRFSGHQFPNYSSELNVNALLLGDSALYLCASSPQRSNQPQHFGDGTRLSIL.

This chain connects TRBV28 to TRBJ1-2, with 8 bases matching TRBD1. The CDR3 spans 15 residues. The germline gives CDR1 MDHEN, CDR2 SYDVKM. The V gene end was trimmed by 6 bases and the J gene end by 4 bases; junction bases not matched to a gene: 10. The CDR3, as DNA: TGTGCCAGCAGCCCAGGGGGCAGGGCTAGCTATGGCTACACCTTC. Its translation: CASSPGGRASYGYTF.

The V gene is TRBV4-1, the J gene TRBJ2-7, with TRBD2 as a possible D gene (6 bases). CDR1 is MGHRA, CDR2 YSYEKL, per germline. This CDR3 contains 17 residues. V was trimmed by 2 bases and J by 1 base, leaving 18 bases between them. The CDR3 sequence: CASSQRPGTPSSYEQYF. The CDR3 DNA reads as TGCGCCAGCAGCCAAAGGCCCGGGACTCCGAGTTCCTACGAGCAGTACTTC.

The chain uses TRBV30 and TRBJ1-2, with TRBD1 as a possible D gene (5 bases). Germline loops: CDR1 GTSNPN, CDR2 SVGIG (reference sequence). This CDR3 is 14 amino acids long. The ends were cut back, 0 bases at V and 5 bases at J, with 13 bases in the middle. The CDR3: CAWSVNQGVYGYTF. The CDR3 DNA is TGTGCCTGGAGTGTAAACCAGGGCGTATATGGCTACACCTTC.

The CDR3 here is CASSYSRGGDTQYF. The CDR3 bases are TGTGCCAGCAGTTACTCGCGGGGGGGGGATACGCAGTATTTT. The chain recombines TRBV6-5 with TRBJ2-3; 9 bases agree with TRBD2. CDR3 size: 14 residues. V was pared by 0 bases and J by 6 bases, with 1 base of the junction left unmatched. Germline CDR1 is MNHEY and CDR2 is SVGAGI.

The chain employs TRBV5-1 and TRBJ1-2, with D unresolved. CDR3 length equals 16 residues. Germline V gives CDR1 SGHRS, CDR2 YFSETQ. Trimming left V 2 bases short and J 6 bases short, with 20 bases between. CDR3 coding DNA: TGCGCCAGCAGCTTAGGGTCTTCCCTACGGAGGGATGGCTACACCTTC. Its protein product is CASSLGSSLRRDGYTF. Full variable domain (remainder filled in from reference TRBV5-1 and TRBJ1-2): KAGVTQTPRYLIKTRGQQVTLSCSPISGHRSVSWYQQTPGQGLQFLFEYFSETQRNKGNFPGRFSGRQFSNSRSEMNVSTLELGDSALYLCASSLGSSLRRDGYTFGSGTRLTVV.

The chain links TRBV4-2 to TRBJ2-5; D is possibly TRBD2 (5 bases). CDR3 length: 15 amino acids. Germline CDR1 reads LGHNA; CDR2 reads YNFKEQ. V gave up 0 bases and J gave up 1 base, with 9 bases separating them. The CDR3 loop reads CASSQDPSGQETQYF. The CDR3 DNA is TGTGCCAGCAGCCAAGATCCGAGCGGCCAAGAGACCCAGTACTTC.

The rearrangement uses TRBV5-1 and TRBJ2-7; maybe TRBD1 (7 bases). In germline, CDR1 is SGHRS, CDR2 YFSETQ. CDR3 size: 15 residues. V was cut by 4 bases and J by 5 bases, with 19 bases left in between. The CDR3 region has the DNA TGCGCCAGCAGCCCGCCGACAGGGAGGACCCACGAGCAGTACTTC. Translation gives CASSPPTGRTHEQYF.

The chain combines TRBV2 with TRBJ2-2; D remains ambiguous. V was pared by 4 bases and J by 1 base, with 7 bases between. CDR1 and CDR2 (germline): SNHLY, FYNNEI. The CDR3 is made up of 14 amino acids. Here the CDR3 reads CASSVTGNTGELFF. The CDR3 DNA reads as TGTGCCAGCAGTGTAACGGGGAACACCGGGGAGCTGTTTTTT. The whole variable domain, remainder taken from reference TRBV2 and TRBJ2-2, is EPEVTQTPSHQVTQMGQEVILRCVPISNHLYFYWYRQILGQKVEFLVSFYNNEISEKSEIFDDQFSVERPDGSNFTLKIRSTKLEDSAMYFCASSVTGNTGELFFGEGSRLTVL.

V usage is TRBV28 and J usage is TRBJ2-5; TRBD1 is a possible D gene (5 bases). The germline V gene encodes CDR1 MDHEN and CDR2 SYDVKM. The CDR3 sequence is 14 residues long. V lost 3 bases and J 4 bases, leaving 12 bases between the germline ends. In nucleotides, the CDR3 is TGTGCCAGCAGTTTCGCGGCAGGGCGAGAGACCCAGTACTTC. Residues: CASSFAAGRETQYF.

Comments on this clone: Relative to the germline gene, one junction end is altered; a read error may explain this. The chain joins TRBV5-1 to TRBJ2-3; the match to TRBD1 covers 7 bases. From germline, CDR1 is SGHRS and CDR2 YFSETQ. This CDR3 is built from 14 residues. The CDR3 region has the DNA TGCGCCAGCAGCTTCCGTACAGGGACAGAGACGCAGTATTTT. This codes for CASSFRTGTETQYF.

J is TRBJ2-7 and V is TRBV27, with 7 bases identical to TRBD1. This CDR3 comprises 15 residues. Germline CDR1 is MNHEY and CDR2 is SMNVEV (reference sequence). V shed 5 bases, J shed 2 bases, and the junction held 9 bases outside the gene matches. DNA of the CDR3: TGTGCCAGCAGTGACAGGGTAAAAGGCGCCTACGAGCAGTACTTC. Amino acids: CASSDRVKGAYEQYF.

This chain connects TRBV9 to TRBJ2-5; D is ambiguous. Trimming removed 0 bases from V and 5 bases from J, with 5 bases in between. The CDR3 runs 12 residues. Germline assignment: CDR1 SGDLS and CDR2 YYNGEE. For the CDR3, the DNA is TGTGCCAGCAGCGTAGCTGCGGAGACCCAGTACTTC. Encoded protein: CASSVAAETQYF. Full variable domain (missing parts from reference TRBV9 and TRBJ2-5): DSGVTQTPKHLITATGQRVTLRCSPRSGDLSVYWYQQSLDQGLQFLIQYYNGEERAKGNILERFSAQQFPDLHSELNLSSLELGDSALYFCASSVAAETQYFGPGTRLLVL.

This clone was seen a single time. The rearrangement links TRBV7-2 to TRBJ2-7, with a tentative D call TRBD2 (5 bases). V lost 1 base, J lost 2 bases, and 12 bases lay in between. Germline CDR1 and CDR2: SGHTA and FQGNSA. The length of the CDR3 is 15 residues. CDR3 DNA sequence: TGTGCCAGCAGCTTAGAACAGTGGGAGACCTACGAGCAGTACTTC. Encoded protein: CASSLEQWETYEQYF.

The chain links TRBV6-6 to TRBJ1-1, with TRBD1 matching over 9 bases. The germline CDR1 and CDR2 sequences are MNHNY and SVGAGI (reference sequence). The junction had 10 bases not matched to a gene; V was cut back by 6 bases and J by 5 bases. The CDR3 contains 15 residues. The CDR3 nucleotides are TGTGCCAGCAGACCCGGGACAGGGTTGAGTACTGAAGCTTTCTTT. Translated, it gives CASRPGTGLSTEAFF.

This rearrangement joins TRBV28 to TRBJ2-7, with D possibly matching TRBD1 (6 bases). This CDR3 spans 18 amino acids. CDR1 is MDHEN and CDR2 is SYDVKM in the germline V gene. The ends were cut back, 2 bases at V and 2 bases at J, with 22 bases in the middle. The CDR3 region is CASSLGPPTGPMTYEQYF. The CDR3 region has the DNA TGTGCCAGCAGTTTAGGCCCCCCGACAGGCCCTATGACCTACGAGCAGTACTTC.

The J gene is TRBJ2-1, the V gene TRBV28; 8 bases are shared with TRBD2. The CDR3 has 17 amino acids. Trimming cost V 5 bases and J 6 bases; bases outside gene matches: 15. Germline CDR1 MDHEN, CDR2 SYDVKM. The CDR3 region has the DNA TGTGCCAGCAGTCCCACGGGGGGGGGAGATTGGGCCAATGAGCAGTTCTTC. Translation gives CASSPTGGGDWANEQFF.